One and the same sample provided the 6 T cell receptor beta chains below, sequenced in a study of T-cell memory formation after mild COVID-19. TCRdb reanalysed the 5' RACE reads using MiXCR and keeps one entry per CDR3 protein. The sample includes fewer than 500,000 distinct CDR3 sequences, 25% of them seen just once. What was sequenced was PBMCs or a T cell subset sorted from them (not recorded which). The receptors here all came from an adult woman who had mild COVID-19 (a few samples of this study predate the infection). Cell type and time point are not known.

The rearrangement joins TRBV12-3 or TRBV12-4 to TRBJ2-2; TRBD2 matches 7 bases. The CDR3 length is 15 residues. Germline trimming cut 6 bases from V and 4 bases from J; bases unmatched to any gene: 8. CDR3 sequence: CASSEAGRGTGELFF. The CDR3 DNA sequence: TGTGCCAGCAGCGAAGCGGGGCGAGGCACCGGGGAGCTGTTTTTT.

J is TRBJ1-2 and V is TRBV3-1; D is unresolved. Germline-derived CDR1 and CDR2 are LGHDT and YNNKEL (reference sequence). V was pared by 0 bases and J by 6 bases, with 5 bases between. The CDR3 has 12 amino acids. CDR3 DNA: TGTGCCAGCAGCCAAGACGGGAATGGCTACACCTTC. Residues: CASSQDGNGYTF.

The chain uses TRBV5-4 and TRBJ2-2, with D possibly called TRBD1 or TRBD2 (5 bases each). The CDR3 totals 13 residues. V lost 4 bases to trimming and J lost 5 bases, with 9 bases between them. The germline V gene has CDR1 SGHNT and CDR2 YYREEE (reference sequence). The CDR3 DNA follows: TGTGCCAGCAGCGGGGGATTAACCGGGGAGCTGTTTTTT. Encoded protein: CASSGGLTGELFF.

This clonotype was detected only a few times. The V and J genes are TRBV7-8 and TRBJ2-5; the D is unclear. The CDR3 contains 13 residues. The ends were cut back, 0 bases at V and 5 bases at J, with 7 bases in the middle. Germline V gene lookup returns CDR1 SGHVS and CDR2 FQNEAQ. CDR3 amino acids: CASSLAKGETQYF. Here the CDR3 DNA reads TGTGCCAGCAGCTTAGCGAAGGGTGAGACCCAGTACTTC.

The chain is built from TRBV5-5 and TRBJ1-2; 7 nucleotides align to TRBD1. The germline V gene has CDR1 SGHKS and CDR2 YYEKEE (reference sequence). With 4 bases clipped from V and 4 bases from J, the junction kept 7 bases outside the gene matches. This CDR3 has 14 amino acids. CDR3 coding DNA: TGTGCCAGCAGCCCCGGGACAGACATCTATGGCTACACCTTC. The encoded protein is CASSPGTDIYGYTF.

The rearrangement links TRBV29-1 to TRBJ2-7, with 7 nucleotides matching TRBD2. Germline assignment: CDR1 SQVTM and CDR2 ANQGSEA. The trim removed 4 bases at V and 2 bases at J, leaving 14 bases unmatched. CDR3 length equals 16 residues. Written as DNA, the CDR3 is TGCAGCGTTGCGTTGAAGGGGAGGGGAATCCCCTACGAGCAGTACTTC. This encodes CSVALKGRGIPYEQYF.